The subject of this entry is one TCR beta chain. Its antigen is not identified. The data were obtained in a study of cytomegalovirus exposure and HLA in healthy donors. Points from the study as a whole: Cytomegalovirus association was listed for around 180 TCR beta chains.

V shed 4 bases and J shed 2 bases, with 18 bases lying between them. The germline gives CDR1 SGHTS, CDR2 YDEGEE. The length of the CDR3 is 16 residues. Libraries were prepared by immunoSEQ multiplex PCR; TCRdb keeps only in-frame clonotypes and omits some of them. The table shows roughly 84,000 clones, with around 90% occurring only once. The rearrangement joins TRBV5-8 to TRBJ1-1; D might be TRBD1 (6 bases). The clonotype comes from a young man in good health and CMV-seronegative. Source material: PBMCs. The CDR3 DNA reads TGTGCCAGCAGCGGGGCAGGGGACCTCATCAACACTGAAGCTTTCTTT. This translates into CASSGAGDLINTEAFF.